This T cell receptor beta chain was documented in a study of T cell responses to AZD1222 COVID-19 vaccine. Notes on the study in general: Mapped onto spike, vaccine-associated CD4 TCRs spanned it and were dominant at 160-218 and 743-854. Clonal diversity was possibly underestimated, and white British individuals and females predominated among donors.

With regard to this clone: Its target is unknown.

Per the germline V gene, CDR1 is KGHDR and CDR2 is SFDVKD. V lost 9 bases to trimming and J lost 4 bases; unmatched junction nucleotides: 8. This CDR3 contains 15 residues. Some clones are missing from TCRdb's copy, which holds only in-frame ones; the method was immunoSEQ multiplex PCR. The sample holds 150,000 to 200,000 clones, roughly 94% seen once. V is TRBV24-1 and J is TRBJ2-3; 11 nucleotides align to TRBD1. The clonotype originates from an adult who received the AZD1222 COVID-19 vaccine. Sequencing used peripheral blood, obtained 28 days after the second AZD1222 dose. The CDR3 loop is CATGSGTGGADTQYF. The CDR3 nucleotides read TGTGCCACCGGATCCGGGACAGGGGGGGCAGATACGCAGTATTTT.